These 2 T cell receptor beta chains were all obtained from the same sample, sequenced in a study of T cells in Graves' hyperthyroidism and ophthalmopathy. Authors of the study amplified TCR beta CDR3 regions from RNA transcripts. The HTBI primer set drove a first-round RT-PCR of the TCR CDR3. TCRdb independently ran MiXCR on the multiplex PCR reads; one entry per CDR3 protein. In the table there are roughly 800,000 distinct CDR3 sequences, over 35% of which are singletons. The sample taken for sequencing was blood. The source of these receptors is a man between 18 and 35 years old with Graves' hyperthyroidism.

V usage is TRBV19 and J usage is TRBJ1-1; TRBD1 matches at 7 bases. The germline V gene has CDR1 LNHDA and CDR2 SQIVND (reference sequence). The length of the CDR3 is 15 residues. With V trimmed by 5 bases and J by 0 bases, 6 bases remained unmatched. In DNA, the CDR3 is TGTGCCAGTAGTGGATTAGACAGGGTGAACACTGAAGCTTTCTTT. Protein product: CASSGLDRVNTEAFF.

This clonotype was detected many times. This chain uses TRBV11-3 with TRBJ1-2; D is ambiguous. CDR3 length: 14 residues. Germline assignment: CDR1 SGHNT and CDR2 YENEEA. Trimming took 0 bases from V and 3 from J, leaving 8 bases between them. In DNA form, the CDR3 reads TGTGCCAGCAGCTTAGATCCGCGGGACTATGGCTACACCTTC. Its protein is CASSLDPRDYGYTF. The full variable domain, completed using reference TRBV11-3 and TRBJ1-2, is EAGVVQSPRYKIIEKKQPVAFWCNPISGHNTLYWYLQNLGQGPELLIRYENEEAVDDSQLPKDRFSAERLKGVDSTLKIQPAELGDSAVYLCASSLDPRDYGYTFGSGTRLTVV.